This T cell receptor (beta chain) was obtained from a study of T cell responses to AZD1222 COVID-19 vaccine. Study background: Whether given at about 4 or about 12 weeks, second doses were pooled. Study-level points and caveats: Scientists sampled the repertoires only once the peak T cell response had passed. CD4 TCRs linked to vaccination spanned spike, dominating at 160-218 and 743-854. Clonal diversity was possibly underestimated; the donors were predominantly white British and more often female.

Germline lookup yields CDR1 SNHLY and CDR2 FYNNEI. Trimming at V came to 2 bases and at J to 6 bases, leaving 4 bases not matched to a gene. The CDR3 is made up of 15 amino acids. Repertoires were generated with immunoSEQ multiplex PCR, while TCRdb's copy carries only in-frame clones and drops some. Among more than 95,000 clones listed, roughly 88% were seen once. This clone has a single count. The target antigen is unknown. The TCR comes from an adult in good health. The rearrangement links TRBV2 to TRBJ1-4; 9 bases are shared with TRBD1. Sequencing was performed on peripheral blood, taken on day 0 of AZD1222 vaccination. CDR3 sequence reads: CASSEKGQGYEKLFF. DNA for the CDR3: TGTGCCAGCAGTGAAAAGGGACAGGGTTATGAAAAACTGTTTTTT.